These 10 T cell receptor beta chains originate from one sample sequenced in a study of blood T cell repertoires in COVID-19. TCRdb keeps only in-frame clones here, not all; method: immunoSEQ multiplex PCR. The data contain 390,000 or so clones, roughly 90% of them singletons. The sequenced sample was peripheral blood. The receptors were gathered from a woman aged 30 to 39 with COVID-19, enrolled during active disease.

The rearrangement uses TRBV6-5 and TRBJ2-5; 7 bases are shared with TRBD1. Germline loops: CDR1 MNHEY, CDR2 SVGAGI. The CDR3 totals 16 residues. Trimming removed 2 bases from V and 5 bases from J; junction bases left unmatched: 11. The CDR3 loop reads CASSYTAGTARETQYF. In DNA form, the CDR3 reads TGTGCCAGCAGTTACACGGCCGGGACAGCGCGGGAGACCCAGTACTTC.

The rearrangement links TRBV5-1 to TRBJ2-1; perhaps TRBD2 as D (6 bases). V dropped 2 bases and J dropped 4 bases, with 28 bases sitting between them. CDR3 length equals 20 residues. Germline CDR1 SGHRS, CDR2 YFSETQ. The CDR3 DNA reads TGCGCCAGCAGCTTATTCCCTGCGGGAAAAGAATACCTTGGTTACAATGAGCAGTTCTTC. Translating gives CASSLFPAGKEYLGYNEQFF.

V usage is TRBV19 and J usage is TRBJ2-3, with TRBD2 matching over 11 bases. CDR3 size: 17 residues. Germline V gene lookup returns CDR1 LNHDA and CDR2 SQIVND (reference sequence). V trimming: 4 bases; J trimming: 4 bases; junction bases outside the gene matches: 10. DNA for the CDR3: TGTGCCAGTAGTAGGAGGGCTAGCGGGGGGCGATCAGATACGCAGTATTTT. This codes for CASSRRASGGRSDTQYF.

This clone was found once. J is TRBJ2-1 and V is TRBV11-2; the match to TRBD2 covers 12 bases. The V segment lost 5 bases and the J segment 7 bases; nucleotides outside the gene matches: 3. Germline V gene sequence: CDR1 SGHAT, CDR2 FQNNGV. CDR3 size: 14 residues. As DNA, the CDR3 is TGTGCCAGCAGCCTAGGACTAGCGGGAAATGAGCAGTTCTTC. Its translation is CASSLGLAGNEQFF.

The V gene is TRBV27, the J gene TRBJ2-7; the D gene is possibly TRBD2 (5 bases). Germline CDR1 MNHEY, CDR2 SMNVEV (reference sequence). This CDR3 is built from 13 residues. With 10 bases removed from V and 8 bases from J, the gap between germline ends came to 21 bases. The CDR3 sequence is CATAGPEEYKQYF. The CDR3, as DNA: TGTGCCACCGCGGGCCCCGAGGAGTATAAGCAGTACTTC.

This sequence joins TRBV29-1 and TRBJ1-1, with no clear D. CDR1 and CDR2 from the germline V gene are SQVTM and ANQGSEA. The V gene lost 4 bases and the J gene lost 0 bases, with 9 bases spanning the gap. This CDR3 region has 13 residues. CDR3 residues: CSVVITLNTEAFF. Written as DNA, the CDR3 is TGCAGCGTTGTAATCACATTGAACACTGAAGCTTTCTTT.

This clone was seen only a few times. The CDR3 sequence is CASSLVGRVFF. The DNA of the CDR3 is TGTGCCAGCAGTTTAGTAGGGAGGGTGTTTTTT. The rearrangement uses TRBV12-3 or TRBV12-4 and TRBJ1-4, with D hard to call. The CDR3 runs to 11 residues. V was trimmed by 1 base and J by 15 bases, leaving 9 bases between them.

The CDR3 region is CASSPGTANQPQHF. Here the CDR3 DNA reads TGTGCCAGCTCACCCGGGACTGCGAATCAGCCCCAGCATTTT. This chain connects TRBV18 to TRBJ1-5; possibly TRBD1 for D (5 bases). Trimming removed 3 bases at V and 4 bases at J, with 10 bases between. This CDR3 region has 14 residues. CDR1 KGHSH and CDR2 LQKENI come from the germline V gene.

This chain uses TRBV4-1 with TRBJ2-7, with TRBD2 as a possible D gene (7 bases). The CDR3 runs 16 residues. Germline V gives CDR1 MGHRA, CDR2 YSYEKL. Deletions cut 3 bases from V and 4 bases from J, with 19 bases between. CDR3 sequence reads: CASSHTLGGAGYEQYF. The CDR3 DNA sequence: TGCGCCAGCAGCCACACCCTGGGGGGGGCGGGTTACGAGCAGTACTTC.

The CDR3 protein is CASTGLGPNEQFF. CDR3 sequence (DNA): TGTGCCAGTACAGGGTTAGGGCCCAATGAGCAGTTCTTC. The rearrangement joins TRBV13 to TRBJ2-1, with D perhaps TRBD1 (6 bases). This CDR3 has 13 residues. Trimming removed 9 bases at V and 6 bases at J, with 15 bases between. Germline assignment: CDR1 PRHDT and CDR2 FYEKMQ (reference sequence). Together with reference TRBV13 and TRBJ2-1, the CDR3 gives the full variable domain: AAGVIQSPRHLIKEKRETATLKCYPIPRHDTVYWYQQGPGQDPQFLISFYEKMQSDKGSIPDRFSAQQFSDYHSELNMSSLELGDSALYFCASTGLGPNEQFFGPGTRLTVL.